This entry lists 26 T cell receptor beta chains sequenced from one sample in a study of blood T cell repertoires in COVID-19. The repertoire was sequenced with immunoSEQ multiplex PCR; TCRdb's copy has only in-frame clones and lacks some. The sample carries 350,000 to 400,000 clones, roughly 89% recorded once. The sample was peripheral blood. Receptor source: a young man with active or convalescent COVID-19.

The chain joins TRBV19 to TRBJ1-5; TRBD1 is a possible D gene (6 bases). CDR1 is LNHDA, CDR2 SQIVND, per germline (reference sequence). Trimming took off 10 bases at V and 4 bases at J, with 11 bases between the two ends. The CDR3 is made up of 12 amino acids. The DNA of the CDR3 is TGTGCCACACAGGGAGGGAATCAGCCCCAGCATTTT. Its translation: CATQGGNQPQHF.

This clone was counted once. CDR3 coding DNA: TGTGCCAGCAGCTTAGCCCGGGACAGTTTGAACATTCAGTACTTC. Encoded protein: CASSLARDSLNIQYF. The chain uses TRBV7-2 and TRBJ2-4; 7 bases fit TRBD1. The length of the CDR3 is 15 residues. Germline V lookup: CDR1 SGHTA, CDR2 FQGNSA. J lost 7 bases, V lost 0 bases, and 6 bases had no gene match. Supplemented by reference TRBV7-2 and TRBJ2-4, the full variable domain reads GAGVSQSPSNKVTEKGKDVELRCDPISGHTALYWYRQSLGQGLEFLIYFQGNSAPDKSGLPSDRFSAERTGGSVSTLTIQRTQQEDSAVYLCASSLARDSLNIQYFGAGTRLSVL.

The V and J genes are TRBV7-2 and TRBJ1-3, with 8 bases aligning to TRBD1. Germline V gene sequence: CDR1 SGHTA, CDR2 FQGNSA. V lost 5 bases, J lost 0 bases, and 6 bases stayed unmatched. CDR3 size: 16 residues. CDR3 region: CASSPPGTGSGNTIYF. CDR3 sequence (DNA): TGTGCCAGCAGCCCACCCGGGACAGGCTCTGGAAACACCATATATTTT.

The V gene is TRBV5-4, the J gene TRBJ1-6; TRBD1 matches at 7 bases. CDR1 is SGHNT, CDR2 YYREEE, per germline (reference sequence). The ends lost 5 bases at V and 7 bases at J; junction bases unmatched: 3. This CDR3 contains 13 residues. CDR3 region: CASRTGENSPLHF. CDR3 nucleotides: TGTGCCAGCAGAACAGGGGAAAATTCACCCCTCCACTTT. Variable domain in full (rest from reference TRBV5-4 and TRBJ1-6): ETGVTQSPTHLIKTRGQQVTLRCSSQSGHNTVSWYQQALGQGPQFIFQYYREEENGRGNFPPRFSGLQFPNYSSELNVNALELDDSALYLCASRTGENSPLHFGNGTRLTVT.

The CDR3: CATSRATGGNQPQHF. In DNA form, the CDR3 reads TGTGCCACCAGCAGAGCCACAGGGGGAAATCAGCCCCAGCATTTT. The chain has TRBV15 and TRBJ1-5; TRBD1 agrees at 8 bases. This CDR3 has 15 amino acids. The V gene end was trimmed by 1 base and the J gene end by 4 bases; junction bases not matched to a gene: 3. CDR1 and CDR2 (germline): LNHNV, YYDKDF (reference sequence).

The V and J genes are TRBV27 and TRBJ1-5; D not resolved. This CDR3 has 13 amino acids. Trimming took 4 bases from V and 4 from J, leaving 8 bases between them. Germline CDR1 is MNHEY and CDR2 is SMNVEV (reference sequence). For the CDR3, the DNA is TGTGCCAGCAGTTCCCAGACTAATCAGCCCCAGCATTTT. Translating it yields CASSSQTNQPQHF.

This chain links TRBV5-8 with TRBJ1-1; 8 positions agree with TRBD1. Trimming took 4 bases from V and 0 from J; bases not matched to a gene: 5. Germline CDR1 SGHTS, CDR2 YDEGEE. The CDR3 runs 15 residues. The CDR3 nucleotides are TGTGCCAGCAGCAACCCGACAGGGGTGAACACTGAAGCTTTCTTT. Its protein is CASSNPTGVNTEAFF.

The gene calls are TRBV9 and TRBJ2-7, with TRBD1 as a possible D gene (5 bases). V was clipped by 2 bases and J by 5 bases, with 17 bases between them. The CDR3 consists of 15 residues. Germline V gene data show CDR1 as SGDLS and CDR2 as YYNGEE. The CDR3 region is CASSVGWGGLHEQYF. In nucleotides, the CDR3 is TGTGCCAGCAGCGTGGGTTGGGGCGGTCTTCACGAGCAGTACTTC.

The CDR3, as DNA: TGTGCCAGCAGCCCGACAGGGGGGTCTTCCGAGCAGTACTTC. Residues: CASSPTGGSSEQYF. The V call is TRBV7-3, the J call TRBJ2-7, with TRBD1 matching over 9 bases. CDR1 is SGHTA and CDR2 is FQGTGA in the germline V gene. The CDR3 is made up of 14 amino acids. V lost 5 bases, J lost 6 bases, and 8 bases stayed unmatched.

The rearrangement uses TRBV12-3 or TRBV12-4 and TRBJ2-5; weak D call: TRBD1 (5 bases). This CDR3 is 11 amino acids long. The V end was cut by 5 bases, the J end by 7 bases, with 8 bases between. The chain's CDR3 is CASSHGATQYF. CDR3 nucleotide sequence: TGTGCCAGCAGTCATGGGGCGACCCAGTACTTC.

This chain uses TRBV19 with TRBJ2-1; D possibly corresponds to TRBD2 (6 bases). The CDR3 covers 14 residues. The germline V and J ends were trimmed by 6 bases and 3 bases, with 12 bases remaining between them. Germline V gives CDR1 LNHDA, CDR2 SQIVND (reference sequence). This CDR3 is CASSPGGIYNEQFF. The DNA for the CDR3 is TGTGCCAGTAGCCCCGGGGGAATCTACAATGAGCAGTTCTTC.

This sequence joins TRBV7-3 and TRBJ2-3, with 9 bases that match TRBD2. CDR3 length: 15 residues. Germline CDR1 reads SGHTA; CDR2 reads FQGTGA. The trim removed 4 bases at V and 4 bases at J, leaving 6 bases unmatched. CDR3 residues: CASSWVAGAADTQYF. The DNA for the CDR3 is TGTGCCAGCAGCTGGGTAGCGGGAGCTGCAGATACGCAGTATTTT.

The rearrangement links TRBV4-3 to TRBJ1-4; no clear D. Trimming removed 1 base at V and 12 bases at J, with 9 bases between. The CDR3 extends over 12 amino acids. Germline V gene sequence: CDR1 LGHNA, CDR2 YSLEER. CDR3 coding DNA: TGCGCCAGCAGCCAAGGCCCGGGAGAACTGTTTTTT. Amino acid sequence: CASSQGPGELFF.

The chain employs TRBV9 and TRBJ1-3; D possibly corresponds to TRBD1 (6 bases). The V end was cut by 0 bases, the J end by 2 bases, with 15 bases between. CDR1 SGDLS and CDR2 YYNGEE come from the germline V gene. CDR3 length equals 17 residues. This chain's CDR3 is CASSVDLGGAAGNTIYF. Here the CDR3 DNA reads TGTGCCAGCAGCGTAGATTTAGGGGGGGCCGCTGGAAACACCATATATTTT.

J is TRBJ1-6 and V is TRBV6-6; D might be TRBD1 (6 bases). The CDR3 covers 13 residues. Germline CDR1 reads MNHNY; CDR2 reads SVGAGI (reference sequence). Trimming pared 5 bases from V and 6 bases from J, leaving 8 bases between. The CDR3 here is CASSQGSNSPLHF. Written as DNA, the CDR3 is TGTGCCAGCAGTCAGGGGTCTAATTCACCCCTCCACTTT.

The chain employs TRBV7-2 and TRBJ1-2; possibly TRBD1 for D (6 bases). Germline lookup yields CDR1 SGHTA and CDR2 FQGNSA. V shed 4 bases and J shed 4 bases, with 16 bases lying between them. This CDR3 is built from 15 residues. The CDR3 DNA reads TGTGCCAGCAGCTCCCTGACAGGCGCGGGCTATGGCTACACCTTC. It codes for CASSSLTGAGYGYTF.

J is TRBJ1-3 and V is TRBV4-1; a weak D match, TRBD1 (5 bases). V was cut by 0 bases and J by 0 bases, with 12 bases left in between. The CDR3 runs 17 residues. Germline CDR1 MGHRA, CDR2 YSYEKL. CDR3 residues: CASSQEVGGHSGNTIYF. CDR3 DNA sequence: TGCGCCAGCAGCCAAGAGGTCGGGGGTCACTCTGGAAACACCATATATTTT.

V is TRBV28 and J is TRBJ1-6; 8 nucleotides line up with TRBD1. The CDR3 is 15 residues long. J lost 7 bases, V lost 6 bases, and 8 bases had no gene match. Germline V gene sequence: CDR1 MDHEN, CDR2 SYDVKM. This chain's CDR3 is CASRDRQGLNSPLHF. The CDR3 coding sequence is TGTGCCAGCAGGGACAGACAGGGGTTGAATTCACCCCTCCACTTT.

This rearrangement joins TRBV5-5 to TRBJ2-3; the D is unclear. Germline CDR1 is SGHKS and CDR2 is YYEKEE (reference sequence). The CDR3 is 15 residues long. V was shortened by 1 base and J by 0 bases, with 9 bases between the two germline ends. The CDR3 DNA reads as TGTGCCAGCAGCTTGCAAAGCCTTAGCACAGATACGCAGTATTTT. Translated, it gives CASSLQSLSTDTQYF.

This chain links TRBV7-9 with TRBJ1-1; 7 nucleotides line up with TRBD1. V was clipped by 5 bases and J by 2 bases; unmatched bases: 8. The CDR3 length is 15 residues. Germline CDR1 is SEHNR and CDR2 is FQNEAQ (reference sequence). CDR3 residues: CASSRTRDSNTEAFF. The CDR3, as DNA: TGTGCCAGCAGCAGAACCCGGGACAGTAACACTGAAGCTTTCTTT.

The V call is TRBV5-1, the J call TRBJ1-1; no reliable D call. This CDR3 comprises 14 residues. The V end lost 1 base, the J end lost 1 base, and 8 bases lay between the germline ends. The germline gives CDR1 SGHRS, CDR2 YFSETQ. The DNA for the CDR3 is TGCGCCAGCAGCTTGTACGCGGGGAACACTGAAGCTTTCTTT. The encoded protein is CASSLYAGNTEAFF.

The rearrangement joins TRBV30 to TRBJ1-1, with TRBD1 matching 8 bases. The CDR3 sequence is 15 residues long. The germline V gene has CDR1 GTSNPN and CDR2 SVGIG (reference sequence). The V segment lost 5 bases and the J segment 5 bases; nucleotides outside the gene matches: 13. Here the CDR3 reads CAWETGGGTRTEAFF. The CDR3 region has the DNA TGTGCCTGGGAAACAGGGGGAGGAACTCGAACTGAAGCTTTCTTT.

The gene calls are TRBV19 and TRBJ2-1; 8 nucleotides line up with TRBD2. V lost 8 bases and J lost 9; bases outside the gene matches: 9. This CDR3 has 13 amino acids. Germline assignment: CDR1 LNHDA and CDR2 SQIVND (reference sequence). The DNA of the CDR3 is TGTGCCAGTTCGGGACTAGTCAGAGGTGAGCAGTTCTTC. It encodes CASSGLVRGEQFF.

The chain employs TRBV19 and TRBJ2-7; TRBD2 aligns across 8 bases. The J segment lost 7 bases and the V segment lost 3 bases, leaving 8 bases of the junction unmatched. The length of the CDR3 is 14 residues. From germline, CDR1 is LNHDA and CDR2 SQIVND (reference sequence). CDR3 DNA: TGTGCCAGTAGTATTCAAGCGGGAGTGCGGGAGCAGTACTTC. Translation gives CASSIQAGVREQYF.

The gene calls are TRBV28 and TRBJ1-2; TRBD1 aligns across 8 bases. CDR1 is MDHEN and CDR2 is SYDVKM in the germline V gene. V lost 3 bases, J lost 7 bases, and 10 bases stayed unmatched. The CDR3 is made up of 15 amino acids. CDR3 protein: CASSFPSGGSLGYTF. CDR3 DNA sequence: TGTGCCAGCAGTTTTCCCTCAGGGGGCAGTCTTGGCTACACCTTC.

This sequence joins TRBV28 and TRBJ2-5; D is undetermined. In germline, CDR1 is MDHEN, CDR2 SYDVKM. The germline V and J ends were trimmed by 2 bases and 1 base, with 8 bases remaining between them. The CDR3 covers 14 residues. The CDR3 DNA is TGTGCCAGCAGTTTAAGCCCCGTCCAAGAGACCCAGTACTTC. As protein: CASSLSPVQETQYF. The full variable domain, its missing parts supplied by reference TRBV28 and TRBJ2-5, is DVKVTQSSRYLVKRTGEKVFLECVQDMDHENMFWYRQDPGLGLRLIYFSYDVKMKEKGDIPEGYSVSREKKERFSLILESASTNQTSMYLCASSLSPVQETQYFGPGTRLLVL.